This T cell receptor (beta chain) is drawn from a study of T cell clonality in common variable immunodeficiency. Points from the study as a whole: Common variable immunodeficiency TCR beta sequences reportedly had fewer deletions and N-nucleotide insertions.

The table came from immunoSEQ multiplex PCR; TCRdb's copy has only in-frame clones and leaves some out. The repertoire consists of approximately 8,300 clones, none detected only once. This clone occurred many times. Its matching antigen is unknown. The DNA ends 3 residues before the CDR3 does, and the rest of the CDR3 is filled in from the germline J gene. With V trimmed by 4 bases and J by 0 bases, 5 bases remained unmatched. Germline CDR1 reads DFQATT; CDR2 reads SNEGSKA (reference sequence). The CDR3 spans 16 residues. The clonotype was recovered from a human donor with common variable immunodeficiency. The sample was peripheral blood mononuclear cells. The chain couples TRBV20-1 to TRBJ2-4; 11 nucleotides line up with TRBD2. Partial CDR3 DNA: TGCAGTGCTATGGGACTAGCGGAACGAGCCAAAAACATT. As protein: CSAMGLAERAKNI. The complete CDR3 sequence is CSAMGLAERAKNIQYF.